These 25 T cell receptor beta chains came from one sample sequenced in a study of blood T cell repertoires in COVID-19. Here immunoSEQ multiplex PCR was the method, and the copy in TCRdb shows in-frame clones only, minus some. The table has about 260,000 clones, more than 80% seen once. The specimen sequenced was PBMCs or T cells enriched from blood (not recorded which). The receptors were sampled from a man aged 50-59 years who had been exposed to COVID-19.

The rearrangement uses TRBV10-3 and TRBJ1-1; D is perhaps TRBD1 (6 bases). Deletions cut 6 bases from V and 7 bases from J, with 12 bases between. This CDR3 comprises 12 residues. Looked up from germline, CDR1 is ENHRY and CDR2 is SYGVKD. Here the CDR3 DNA reads TGTGCCATCAGCCGGACAGAGAATGAAGCTTTCTTT. Amino acids: CAISRTENEAFF.

The chain couples TRBV5-1 to TRBJ1-2, with D possibly being TRBD1 (5 bases). Germline CDR1 SGHRS, CDR2 YFSETQ. The CDR3 runs to 13 residues. The V gene lost 7 bases and the J gene lost 4 bases, with 14 bases spanning the gap. CDR3: CASSVGGVYGYTF. The CDR3 DNA sequence: TGCGCCAGCTCCGTCGGGGGAGTCTATGGCTACACCTTC.

CDR3 sequence reads: CASSLDGDRTEAFF. The DNA of the CDR3 is TGCGCCAGCAGCTTGGACGGGGATAGGACTGAAGCTTTCTTT. The chain carries TRBV5-1 and TRBJ1-1; D remains unclear. The CDR3 loop spans 14 amino acids. V was clipped by 0 bases and J by 5 bases, with 11 bases between them. The germline CDR1 and CDR2 sequences are SGHRS and YFSETQ.

This chain joins TRBV6-5 and TRBJ2-6; no firm D call. Trimming shortened V by 6 bases and J by 0 bases, and 6 bases separated the two germline ends. Germline CDR1 MNHEY, CDR2 SVGAGI. The CDR3 loop spans 14 amino acids. CDR3 region: CASSQASGANVLTF. The DNA for the CDR3 is TGTGCCAGCAGCCAGGCCTCTGGGGCCAACGTCCTGACTTTC.

This chain connects TRBV5-1 to TRBJ1-1; D possibly corresponds to TRBD1 (5 bases). The ends were cut back, 0 bases at V and 3 bases at J, with 9 bases in the middle. CDR1 and CDR2 (germline): SGHRS, YFSETQ. The CDR3 is 14 amino acids. For the CDR3, the DNA is TGCGCCAGCAGCTTGGGTGACAGATACACTGAAGCTTTCTTT. Protein: CASSLGDRYTEAFF.

The gene calls are TRBV7-9 and TRBJ1-4, with D unresolved. The germline V gene has CDR1 SEHNR and CDR2 FQNEAQ (reference sequence). Between the trimmed V and J ends, which lost 0 bases and 11 bases, there was a span of 10 bases. The CDR3 has 13 residues. CDR3 protein: CASSLAYSGKLFF. In DNA form, the CDR3 reads TGTGCCAGCAGCTTAGCCTACTCGGGGAAACTGTTTTTT.

The chain recombines TRBV18 with TRBJ1-3; D not resolved. Trimming stripped 2 bases from V and 3 bases from J, with 8 bases between. The V gene's germline CDR1 is KGHSH and CDR2 LQKENI. The CDR3 covers 14 residues. This chain's CDR3 is CASSPNGGGNTIYF. CDR3 nucleotides: TGTGCCAGCTCACCAAACGGCGGTGGAAACACCATATATTTT. The variable domain in full, completed from reference TRBV18 and TRBJ1-3, reads NAGVMQNPRHLVRRRGQEARLRCSPMKGHSHVYWYRQLPEEGLKFMVYLQKENIIDESGMPKERFSAEFPKEGPSILRIQQVVRGDSAAYFCASSPNGGGNTIYFGEGSWLTVV.

This rearrangement joins TRBV10-1 to TRBJ2-3, with a possible D match to TRBD1 (5 bases). Germline values: CDR1 WNHNN, CDR2 SYGVQD (reference sequence). V was pared by 4 bases and J by 0 bases, with 17 bases between. CDR3 size: 17 residues. The CDR3 reads CASSAYLGVDSTDTQYF. Written as DNA, the CDR3 is TGCGCCAGCAGTGCATACCTAGGGGTGGATAGCACAGATACGCAGTATTTT.

The chain employs TRBV4-1 and TRBJ1-2; 8 nucleotides line up with TRBD1. CDR3 size: 15 residues. Losses at the gene ends were 1 base for V and 3 bases for J; bases not matched to a gene: 4. Per the germline V gene, CDR1 is MGHRA and CDR2 is YSYEKL. CDR3 region: CASSQGQGADYGYTF. The CDR3 bases are TGCGCCAGCAGCCAAGGTCAGGGGGCGGACTATGGCTACACCTTC.

This sequence joins TRBV5-8 and TRBJ1-2, with TRBD1 matching over 7 bases. Germline V lookup: CDR1 SGHTS, CDR2 YDEGEE. Trimming cost V 2 bases and J 4 bases; bases outside gene matches: 2. CDR3 length equals 13 residues. CDR3 sequence (DNA): TGTGCCAGCAGCTTTTCAGGGGGCTATGGCTACACCTTC. Translated, it gives CASSFSGGYGYTF.

The CDR3 protein is CASSILPGQGYNQPQHF. CDR3 coding DNA: TGTGCCAGTAGTATTCTCCCCGGACAGGGATATAATCAGCCCCAGCATTTT. The chain combines TRBV19 with TRBJ1-5; 8 bases agree with TRBD1. Germline V gene sequence: CDR1 LNHDA, CDR2 SQIVND (reference sequence). The CDR3 is 17 amino acids. With 3 bases clipped from V and 4 bases from J, the junction kept 11 bases outside the gene matches.

This clone was seen once. This chain links TRBV5-4 with TRBJ2-7; D unresolved. The CDR3 totals 13 residues. Trimming removed 3 bases from V and 0 bases from J, with 7 bases in between. Germline lookup yields CDR1 SGHNT and CDR2 YYREEE (reference sequence). The CDR3 sequence is CASSSHHSYEQYV. The CDR3 nucleotides read TGTGCCAGCAGCTCACATCACTCCTACGAGCAGTACGTC.

This chain links TRBV5-5 with TRBJ2-5; 8 bases align to TRBD1. This CDR3 region has 15 residues. Germline V CDR1 and CDR2: SGHKS, YYEKEE (reference sequence). V was clipped by 0 bases and J by 2 bases; unmatched bases: 3. The CDR3 loop is CASSLVQGGQETQYF. CDR3 in DNA: TGTGCCAGCAGCTTGGTACAGGGGGGACAAGAGACCCAGTACTTC.

This clone was recorded only once. The chain employs TRBV28 and TRBJ1-1, with 7 bases fitting TRBD1. With V trimmed by 3 bases and J by 1 base, 5 bases remained unmatched. Germline V gene sequence: CDR1 MDHEN, CDR2 SYDVKM. CDR3 length: 15 amino acids. The CDR3 region has the DNA TGTGCCAGCAGTTTTCCCAGGGGGACGAACACTGAAGCTTTCTTT. Its protein product is CASSFPRGTNTEAFF.

This chain joins TRBV4-2 and TRBJ2-7, with 8 positions matching TRBD1. The germline V gene encodes CDR1 LGHNA and CDR2 YNFKEQ. V lost 0 bases, J lost 4 bases, and 8 bases stayed unmatched. This CDR3 spans 16 amino acids. CDR3 nucleotides: TGTGCCAGCAGCCAAGACCCCGGACAGGGCGGTTACGAGCAGTACTTC. Its protein product is CASSQDPGQGGYEQYF.

The chain combines TRBV30 with TRBJ2-7, with TRBD2 as a possible D gene (5 bases). CDR1 GTSNPN and CDR2 SVGIG come from the germline V gene (reference sequence). V was cut by 2 bases and J by 5 bases, with 16 bases left in between. CDR3 length equals 14 residues. CDR3 loop: CAWSLKGGLNEQYV. CDR3 nucleotides: TGTGCCTGGAGTCTTAAGGGCGGACTTAACGAGCAGTACGTC.

This rearrangement joins TRBV18 to TRBJ2-7, with 7 positions matching TRBD1. The ends lost 4 bases at V and 4 bases at J; junction bases unmatched: 7. CDR3 length: 14 residues. CDR1 and CDR2 from the germline V gene are KGHSH and LQKENI. The CDR3 region is CASSRPGQLYEQYV. In nucleotides, the CDR3 is TGTGCCAGCTCACGCCCGGGACAGCTATACGAGCAGTACGTC.

The chain employs TRBV7-3 and TRBJ2-6; a weak D match, TRBD1 (5 bases). In germline, CDR1 is SGHTA, CDR2 FQGTGA. The CDR3 sequence is 16 residues long. With 1 base removed from V and 2 bases from J, the gap between germline ends came to 9 bases. The CDR3 DNA sequence: TGTGCCAGCAGCTTAAATGGGGCGGCTGGGGCCAACGTCCTGACTTTC. Residues: CASSLNGAAGANVLTF.

The J gene is TRBJ2-7, the V gene TRBV30, with 10 positions matching TRBD1. Germline CDR1 and CDR2: GTSNPN and SVGIG (reference sequence). Trimming at V came to 2 bases and at J to 4 bases, leaving 8 bases not matched to a gene. CDR3 length equals 15 residues. The DNA for the CDR3 is TGTGCCTGGAGTCATCATGGGACAGGGGTGTACGAGCAGTACTTC. This sequence encodes CAWSHHGTGVYEQYF.

The chain is built from TRBV10-1 and TRBJ2-3, with TRBD1 identical over 7 bases. V shed 4 bases, J shed 1 base, and the junction held 2 bases outside the gene matches. The CDR3 contains 14 residues. Germline assignment: CDR1 WNHNN and CDR2 SYGVQD (reference sequence). Written as DNA, the CDR3 is TGCGCCAGCAGTGGCGACAGGGGCACAGATACGCAGTATTTT. Translation gives CASSGDRGTDTQYF.

This rearrangement joins TRBV5-5 to TRBJ2-3; TRBD1 might be the D (6 bases). CDR3 length: 13 amino acids. Trimming cost V 2 bases and J 4 bases, with 8 bases left between them. Germline lookup yields CDR1 SGHKS and CDR2 YYEKEE (reference sequence). DNA for the CDR3: TGTGCCAGCAGCTTCTCAGGGGCAGATACGCAGTATTTT. Protein product: CASSFSGADTQYF.

This clone was seen only a few times. The chain couples TRBV2 to TRBJ1-5; D ambiguous. V was pared by 5 bases and J by 0 bases, with 14 bases between. The V gene's germline CDR1 is SNHLY and CDR2 FYNNEI. The CDR3 contains 16 residues. In nucleotides, the CDR3 is TGTGCCAGCAGTCGGGATCCGTTATATAGCAATCAGCCCCAGCATTTT. Translating it yields CASSRDPLYSNQPQHF.

CDR3: CASSPRGTGEPGGELFF. The CDR3 coding sequence is TGTGCCAGCAGTCCCCGGGGAACGGGGGAACCGGGCGGGGAGCTGTTTTTT. The chain combines TRBV27 with TRBJ2-2; the D gene is possibly TRBD2 (6 bases). Germline V lookup: CDR1 MNHEY, CDR2 SMNVEV (reference sequence). This CDR3 is built from 17 residues. V was shortened by 5 bases and J by 7 bases, with 23 bases between the two germline ends.

The chain links TRBV9 to TRBJ1-1, with a weak D call TRBD1 (5 bases). CDR1 and CDR2 from the germline V gene are SGDLS and YYNGEE. V lost 3 bases and J 3 bases, leaving 12 bases between the germline ends. The CDR3 extends over 14 amino acids. In DNA, the CDR3 is TGTGCCAGCAGCGCTACTGGGGCTCACACTGAAGCTTTCTTT. Amino acid sequence: CASSATGAHTEAFF. Full variable domain (remainder filled in from reference TRBV9 and TRBJ1-1): DSGVTQTPKHLITATGQRVTLRCSPRSGDLSVYWYQQSLDQGLQFLIQYYNGEERAKGNILERFSAQQFPDLHSELNLSSLELGDSALYFCASSATGAHTEAFFGQGTRLTVV.

The J gene is TRBJ2-2, the V gene TRBV7-2; D perhaps matches TRBD1 (5 bases). V was pared by 5 bases and J by 6 bases, with 16 bases between. The CDR3 length is 15 residues. Per germline, CDR1 SGHTA and CDR2 FQGNSA. The CDR3: CASSDFAGSPGELFF. The CDR3 bases are TGTGCCAGCAGCGACTTTGCAGGGTCCCCCGGGGAGCTGTTTTTT.